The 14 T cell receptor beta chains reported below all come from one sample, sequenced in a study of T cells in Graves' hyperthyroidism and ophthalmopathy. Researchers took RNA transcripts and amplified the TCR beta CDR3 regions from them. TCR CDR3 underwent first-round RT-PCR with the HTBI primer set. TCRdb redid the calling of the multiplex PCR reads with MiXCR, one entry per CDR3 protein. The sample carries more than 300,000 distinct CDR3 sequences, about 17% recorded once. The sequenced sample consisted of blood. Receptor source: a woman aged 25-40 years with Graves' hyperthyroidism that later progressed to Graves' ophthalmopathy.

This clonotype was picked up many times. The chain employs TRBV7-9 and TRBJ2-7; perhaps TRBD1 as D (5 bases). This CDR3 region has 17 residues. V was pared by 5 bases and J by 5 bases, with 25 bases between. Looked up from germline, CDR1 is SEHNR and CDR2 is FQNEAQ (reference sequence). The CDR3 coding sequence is TGTGCCAGCAGCCCCCCCGCTTTCCAGGGTGCTAGGGACGAGCAGTACTTC. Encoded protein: CASSPPAFQGARDEQYF.

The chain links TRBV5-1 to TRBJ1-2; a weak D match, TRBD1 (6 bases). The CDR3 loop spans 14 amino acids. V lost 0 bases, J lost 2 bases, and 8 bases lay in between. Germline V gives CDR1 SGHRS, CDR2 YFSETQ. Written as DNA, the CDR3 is TGCGCCAGCAGCTTGGAAACAGGGAACTATGGCTACACCTTC. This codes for CASSLETGNYGYTF.

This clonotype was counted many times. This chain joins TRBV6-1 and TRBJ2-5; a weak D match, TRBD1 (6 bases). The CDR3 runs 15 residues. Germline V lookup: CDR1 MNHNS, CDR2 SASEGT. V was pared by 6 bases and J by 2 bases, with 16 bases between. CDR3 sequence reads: CASSHPGTFQETQYF. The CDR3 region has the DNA TGTGCCAGCAGCCACCCAGGGACATTTCAAGAGACCCAGTACTTC.

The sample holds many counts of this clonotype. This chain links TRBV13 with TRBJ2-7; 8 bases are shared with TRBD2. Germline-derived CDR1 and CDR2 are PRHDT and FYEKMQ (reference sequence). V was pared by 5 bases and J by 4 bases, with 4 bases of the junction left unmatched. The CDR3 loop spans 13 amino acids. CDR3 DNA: TGTGCCAGCAGCCCCCGACTAGCGTACGAGCAGTACTTC. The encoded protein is CASSPRLAYEQYF.

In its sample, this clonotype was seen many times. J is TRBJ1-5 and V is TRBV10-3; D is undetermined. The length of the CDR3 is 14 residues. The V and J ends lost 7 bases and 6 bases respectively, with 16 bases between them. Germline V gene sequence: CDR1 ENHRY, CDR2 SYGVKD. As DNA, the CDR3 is TGTGCCATCAACGCGGCGGGTTTAGGTCAGCCCCAGCATTTT. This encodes CAINAAGLGQPQHF.

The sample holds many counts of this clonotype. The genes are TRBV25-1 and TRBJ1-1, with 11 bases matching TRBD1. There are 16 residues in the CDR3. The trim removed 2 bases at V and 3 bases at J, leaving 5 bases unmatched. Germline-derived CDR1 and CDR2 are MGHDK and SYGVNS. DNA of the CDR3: TGTGCCAGCAGTGAAGGGACAGGGGGTTGGGACACTGAAGCTTTCTTT. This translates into CASSEGTGGWDTEAFF.

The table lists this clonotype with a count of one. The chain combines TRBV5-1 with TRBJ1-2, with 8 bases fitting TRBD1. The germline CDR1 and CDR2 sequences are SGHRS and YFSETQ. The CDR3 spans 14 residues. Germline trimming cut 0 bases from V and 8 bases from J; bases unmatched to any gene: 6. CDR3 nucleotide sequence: TGCGCCAGCAGCTTGGCAGGGGGCACGGCCGGCTACACCTTC. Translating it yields CASSLAGGTAGYTF.

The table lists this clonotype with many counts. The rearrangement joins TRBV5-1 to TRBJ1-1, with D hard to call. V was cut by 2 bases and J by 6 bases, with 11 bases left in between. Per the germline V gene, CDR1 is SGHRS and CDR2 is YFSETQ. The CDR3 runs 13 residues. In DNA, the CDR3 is TGCGCCAGCAGCTTACAACGGAATTCTGAAGCTTTCTTT. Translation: CASSLQRNSEAFF.

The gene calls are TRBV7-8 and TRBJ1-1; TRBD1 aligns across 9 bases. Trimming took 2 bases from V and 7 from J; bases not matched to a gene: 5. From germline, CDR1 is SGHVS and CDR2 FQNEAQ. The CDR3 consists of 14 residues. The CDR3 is CASSLMDRGIEAFF. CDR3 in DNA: TGTGCCAGCAGCTTAATGGACAGGGGTATTGAAGCTTTCTTT.

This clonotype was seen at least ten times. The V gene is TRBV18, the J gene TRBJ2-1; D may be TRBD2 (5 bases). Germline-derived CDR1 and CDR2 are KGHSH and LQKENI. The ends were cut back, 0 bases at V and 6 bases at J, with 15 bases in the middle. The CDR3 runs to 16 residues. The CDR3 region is CASSPPVSSTGNEQFF. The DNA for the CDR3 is TGTGCCAGCTCACCACCGGTCTCTAGCACTGGCAATGAGCAGTTCTTC. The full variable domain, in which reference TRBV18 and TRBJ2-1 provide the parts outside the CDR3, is NAGVMQNPRHLVRRRGQEARLRCSPMKGHSHVYWYRQLPEEGLKFMVYLQKENIIDESGMPKERFSAEFPKEGPSILRIQQVVRGDSAAYFCASSPPVSSTGNEQFFGPGTRLTVL.

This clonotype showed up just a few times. In DNA form, the CDR3 reads TGTGCCACCAGTGAGGTGGGACAGGGTTTCACAGATACGCAGTATTTT. The encoded protein is CATSEVGQGFTDTQYF. The J gene is TRBJ2-3, the V gene TRBV24-1; 9 nucleotides line up with TRBD1. Germline V gives CDR1 KGHDR, CDR2 SFDVKD. The CDR3 loop spans 16 amino acids. The trim removed 4 bases at V and 2 bases at J, leaving 6 bases unmatched.

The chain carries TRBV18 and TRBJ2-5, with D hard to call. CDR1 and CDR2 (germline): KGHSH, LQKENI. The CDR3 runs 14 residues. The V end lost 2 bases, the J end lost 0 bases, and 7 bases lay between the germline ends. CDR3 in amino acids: CASSPAANQETQYF. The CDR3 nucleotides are TGTGCCAGCTCACCAGCGGCGAACCAAGAGACCCAGTACTTC.

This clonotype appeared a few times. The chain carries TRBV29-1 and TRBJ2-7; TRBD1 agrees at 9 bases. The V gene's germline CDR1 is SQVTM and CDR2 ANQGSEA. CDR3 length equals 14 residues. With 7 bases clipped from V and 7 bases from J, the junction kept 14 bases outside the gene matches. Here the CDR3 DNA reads TGCAGCGCCGAGACAGGGACAGGGTTACGAGAGCAGTACTTC. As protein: CSAETGTGLREQYF.

This CDR3 reads CASSIASGYEQYV. CDR3 sequence (DNA): TGTGCCAGTAGTATCGCTAGCGGTTACGAGCAGTACGTC. V and J are TRBV19 and TRBJ2-7; TRBD2 matches at 7 bases. After removal of 3 bases from V and 4 bases from J, the junction contained 3 bases not matched to a gene. Germline V gene data show CDR1 as LNHDA and CDR2 as SQIVND (reference sequence). The CDR3 consists of 13 residues.